The source of this T cell receptor (beta chain) is a study of blood T cell repertoires in COVID-19. The overall study: The United States, Italy and Spain were the sources of the acute and convalescent COVID-19 samples. Sources were T cells, B-cell-depleted T cells, or PBMCs; the material itself was cDNA or gDNA.

TCRdb's table, derived via immunoSEQ multiplex PCR, lists solely in-frame clones and lacks some. The table lists 40,000 to 55,000 clones, 80% of them singletons. This clone was observed a single time. CDR1 and CDR2 (germline): SGHDT, YYEEEE. This CDR3 spans 14 amino acids. The ends were cut back, 1 base at V and 10 bases at J, with 14 bases in the middle. Sequenced input: peripheral blood. The rearrangement uses TRBV5-6 and TRBJ1-4; no clear D gene. This TCR was sampled from a man between 65 and 79 years old with acute or convalescent COVID-19. The CDR3 sequence is CASSLSLVVGKLFF. The CDR3 DNA is TGTGCCAGCAGCTTGTCTCTGGTCGTCGGAAAACTGTTTTTT.